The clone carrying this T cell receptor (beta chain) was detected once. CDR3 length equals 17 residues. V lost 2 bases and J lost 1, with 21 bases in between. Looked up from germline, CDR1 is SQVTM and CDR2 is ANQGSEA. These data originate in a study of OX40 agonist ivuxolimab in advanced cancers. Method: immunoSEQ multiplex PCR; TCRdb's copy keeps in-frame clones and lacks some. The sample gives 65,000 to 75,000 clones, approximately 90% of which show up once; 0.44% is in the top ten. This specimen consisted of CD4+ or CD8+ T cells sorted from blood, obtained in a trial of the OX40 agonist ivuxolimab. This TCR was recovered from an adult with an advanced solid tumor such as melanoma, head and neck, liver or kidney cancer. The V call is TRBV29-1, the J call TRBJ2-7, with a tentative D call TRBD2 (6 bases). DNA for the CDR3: TGCAGCGTTGAAACCCTTTATGGCGGGACCCCTTCCTACGAGCAGTACTTC. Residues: CSVETLYGGTPSYEQYF.